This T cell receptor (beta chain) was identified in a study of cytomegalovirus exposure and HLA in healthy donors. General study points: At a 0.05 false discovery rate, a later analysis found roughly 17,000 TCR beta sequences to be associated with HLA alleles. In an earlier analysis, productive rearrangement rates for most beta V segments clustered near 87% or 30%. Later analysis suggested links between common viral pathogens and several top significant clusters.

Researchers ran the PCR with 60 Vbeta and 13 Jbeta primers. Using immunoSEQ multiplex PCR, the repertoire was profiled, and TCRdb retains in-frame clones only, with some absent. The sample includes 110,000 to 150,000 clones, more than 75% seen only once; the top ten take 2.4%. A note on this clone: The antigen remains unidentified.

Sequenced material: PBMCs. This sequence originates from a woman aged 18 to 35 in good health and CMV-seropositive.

CDR3: CASSVLDRDYTF. CDR3 nucleotides: TGTGCCAGCAGCGTACTGGACAGGGACTACACCTTC. The chain recombines TRBV9 with TRBJ1-2; 8 bases align to TRBD1. The germline gives CDR1 SGDLS, CDR2 YYNGEE. V lost 1 base, J lost 10 bases, and 3 bases stayed unmatched. This CDR3 is built from 12 residues.